The 12 T cell receptor beta chains in this list originate from one sample, sequenced in a study of cytomegalovirus exposure and HLA in healthy donors. Both 60 Vbeta primers and 13 Jbeta primers went into the PCR. The data were produced by immunoSEQ multiplex PCR, yet TCRdb's version contains in-frame clones alone and is incomplete. In the table there are 95,000 to 110,000 clones, under 80% of which are singletons. The material sequenced was PBMCs. Every receptor here comes from a woman aged 40 to 50 in good health and CMV-seropositive.

This clone was observed a handful of times. The chain links TRBV7-3 to TRBJ2-7; perhaps TRBD1 as D (5 bases). V lost 5 bases and J lost 7, with 18 bases in between. The CDR3 spans 14 residues. Germline CDR1 reads SGHTA; CDR2 reads FQGTGA. CDR3 sequence (DNA): TGTGCCAGCAGCGCCGACAGCCTGGGTAGTGAGCAGTACTTC. It is translated as CASSADSLGSEQYF.

The J gene is TRBJ1-2, the V gene TRBV2; D is uncertain. The CDR3 has 15 amino acids. Germline V gene lookup returns CDR1 SNHLY and CDR2 FYNNEI. Between the trimmed V and J ends, which lost 8 bases and 0 bases, there was a span of 16 bases. Here the CDR3 reads CASESVLIANYGYTF. CDR3 sequence (DNA): TGTGCCAGCGAATCGGTACTGATAGCTAACTATGGCTACACCTTC.

The chain combines TRBV2 with TRBJ1-6; 9 nucleotides match TRBD1. The CDR3 covers 15 residues. J lost 10 bases, V lost 2 bases, and 6 bases had no gene match. Germline V gene lookup returns CDR1 SNHLY and CDR2 FYNNEI. CDR3 sequence: CASSERQGDLSPLHF. In nucleotides, the CDR3 is TGTGCCAGCAGTGAACGACAGGGGGATTTATCACCCCTCCACTTT.

The chain joins TRBV4-1 to TRBJ2-7; 7 bases are a match to TRBD2. CDR1 and CDR2 from the germline V gene are MGHRA and YSYEKL. Unmatched junction bases numbered 6, after V lost 4 bases and J lost 3 bases. CDR3 length equals 14 residues. The CDR3 spells CASSPPGRFYEQYF. The CDR3 DNA follows: TGCGCCAGCAGCCCCCCCGGGAGGTTCTACGAGCAGTACTTC.

This clone is a singleton in its sample. The rearrangement links TRBV19 to TRBJ1-2, with TRBD1 matching over 9 bases. Germline V lookup: CDR1 LNHDA, CDR2 SQIVND (reference sequence). J gave up 4 bases and V 5 bases, and 5 bases lay outside the gene matches. The CDR3 runs to 14 residues. CDR3 DNA sequence: TGTGCCAGTAGTCCTGGGACAGGGACCTATGGCTACACCTTC. As protein: CASSPGTGTYGYTF.

The genes are TRBV30 and TRBJ1-1; D is uncertain. V was cut by 0 bases and J by 0 bases, with 11 bases left in between. Germline V CDR1 and CDR2: GTSNPN, SVGIG (reference sequence). The CDR3 has 15 amino acids. CDR3 amino acids: CAWSVRLEMNTEAFF. The CDR3 DNA is TGTGCCTGGAGTGTACGATTAGAGATGAACACTGAAGCTTTCTTT. The full variable domain, with the rest looked up from reference TRBV30 and TRBJ1-1, is SQTIHQWPATLVQPVGSPLSLECTVEGTSNPNLYWYRQAAGRGLQLLFYSVGIGQISSEVPQNLSASRPQDRQFILSSKKLLLSDSGFYLCAWSVRLEMNTEAFFGQGTRLTVV.

V and J are TRBV27 and TRBJ2-1, with 11 bases that match TRBD1. V lost 5 bases and J lost 13; bases outside the gene matches: 13. The CDR3 extends over 15 amino acids. Per the germline V gene, CDR1 is MNHEY and CDR2 is SMNVEV (reference sequence). This chain's CDR3 is CASSTSGTGGSIQFF. The CDR3 DNA reads as TGTGCCAGCAGTACTTCCGGGACAGGGGGTTCTATCCAGTTCTTC.

Ten or more counts support this clone. The chain joins TRBV6-4 to TRBJ1-4, with TRBD1 matching 7 bases. The CDR3 runs 13 residues. Unmatched junction bases numbered 5, after V lost 6 bases and J lost 7 bases. Germline values: CDR1 MRHNA, CDR2 SNTAGT. CDR3 residues: CASSNDRVEKLFF. Here the CDR3 DNA reads TGTGCCAGCAGCAATGACAGGGTTGAAAAACTGTTTTTT.

The chain links TRBV2 to TRBJ1-5; possibly TRBD1 for D (6 bases). V was trimmed by 6 bases and J by 2 bases, leaving 14 bases between them. The CDR3 spans 15 residues. The V gene's germline CDR1 is SNHLY and CDR2 FYNNEI. The CDR3 loop reads CASSGGQGGNQPQHF. CDR3 nucleotides: TGTGCCAGCAGCGGGGGGCAGGGCGGCAATCAGCCCCAGCATTTT.

The chain joins TRBV6-5 to TRBJ1-5, with D unclear. The V and J ends lost 6 bases and 4 bases respectively, with 10 bases between them. This CDR3 comprises 13 residues. From germline, CDR1 is MNHEY and CDR2 SVGAGI. The CDR3 loop reads CASRSTQNQPQHF. The CDR3 nucleotides are TGTGCCAGCAGATCGACACAAAATCAGCCCCAGCATTTT.

The rearrangement links TRBV7-8 to TRBJ2-2; D not resolved. The CDR3 runs 12 residues. Trimming pared 8 bases from V and 7 bases from J, leaving 11 bases between. Germline assignment: CDR1 SGHVS and CDR2 FQNEAQ. CDR3 coding DNA: TGTGCCAGCGGGCTGCCCCTCGGGGAGCTGTTTTTT. This gives the protein CASGLPLGELFF.

The chain couples TRBV10-2 to TRBJ2-3, with D perhaps TRBD2 (5 bases). The V end was cut by 3 bases, the J end by 5 bases, with 9 bases between. Germline V lookup: CDR1 WSHSY, CDR2 SAAADI. There are 13 residues in the CDR3. The CDR3 DNA is TGCGCCAGCAGTGACGAACTAGGAGATACGCAGTATTTT. Translation: CASSDELGDTQYF.